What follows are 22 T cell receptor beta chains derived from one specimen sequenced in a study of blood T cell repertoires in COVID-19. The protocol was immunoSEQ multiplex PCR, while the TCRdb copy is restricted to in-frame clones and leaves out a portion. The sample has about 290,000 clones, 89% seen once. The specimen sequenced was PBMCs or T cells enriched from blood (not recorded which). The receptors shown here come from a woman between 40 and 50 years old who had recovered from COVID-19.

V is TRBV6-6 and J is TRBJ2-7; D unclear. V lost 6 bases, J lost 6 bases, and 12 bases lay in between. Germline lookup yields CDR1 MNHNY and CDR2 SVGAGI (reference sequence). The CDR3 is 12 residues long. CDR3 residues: CASSPPKLEQYF. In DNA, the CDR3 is TGTGCCAGCAGCCCCCCGAAGCTCGAGCAGTACTTC.

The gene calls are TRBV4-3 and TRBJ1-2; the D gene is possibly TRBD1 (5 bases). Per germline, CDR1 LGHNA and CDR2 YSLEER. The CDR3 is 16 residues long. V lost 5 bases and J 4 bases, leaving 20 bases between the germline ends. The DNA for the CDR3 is TGCGCCAGCAGCACCCAAAGGGGCCTAACCCTCTATGGCTACACCTTC. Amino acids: CASSTQRGLTLYGYTF.

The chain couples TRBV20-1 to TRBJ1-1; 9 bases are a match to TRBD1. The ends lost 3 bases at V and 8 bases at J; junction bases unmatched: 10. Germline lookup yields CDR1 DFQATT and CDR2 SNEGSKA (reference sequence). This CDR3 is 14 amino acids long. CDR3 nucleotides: TGCAGTGCTAGTGGGACAGGGTTCCATGGGGAAGCTTTCTTT. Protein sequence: CSASGTGFHGEAFF.

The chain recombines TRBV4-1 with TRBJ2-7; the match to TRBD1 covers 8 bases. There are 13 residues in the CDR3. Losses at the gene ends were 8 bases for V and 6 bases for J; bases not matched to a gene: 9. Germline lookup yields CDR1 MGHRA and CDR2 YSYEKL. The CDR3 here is CASRNQGASEQYF. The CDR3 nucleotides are TGCGCCAGCCGGAACCAGGGGGCGTCCGAGCAGTACTTC.

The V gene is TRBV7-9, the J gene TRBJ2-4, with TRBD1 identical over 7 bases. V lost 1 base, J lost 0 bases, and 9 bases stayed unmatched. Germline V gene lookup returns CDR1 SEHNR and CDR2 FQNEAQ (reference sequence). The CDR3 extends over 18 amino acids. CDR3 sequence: CASSLGTGETLAKNIQYF. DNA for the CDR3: TGTGCCAGCAGCTTAGGGACAGGAGAGACATTAGCCAAAAACATTCAGTACTTC. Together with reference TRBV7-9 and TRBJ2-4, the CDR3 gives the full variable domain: DTGVSQNPRHKITKRGQNVTFRCDPISEHNRLYWYRQTLGQGPEFLTYFQNEAQLEKSRLLSDRFSAERPKGSFSTLEIQRTEQGDSAMYLCASSLGTGETLAKNIQYFGAGTRLSVL.

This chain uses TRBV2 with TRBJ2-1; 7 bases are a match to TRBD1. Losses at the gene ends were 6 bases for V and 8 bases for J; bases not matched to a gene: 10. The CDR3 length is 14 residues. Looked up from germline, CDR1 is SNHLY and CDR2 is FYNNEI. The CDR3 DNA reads TGTGCCAGCAGACTCGACAGGGCTAGGGATGAGCAGTTCTTC. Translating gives CASRLDRARDEQFF.

The CDR3 spells CAISPRDSPNYGYTF. The CDR3 DNA sequence: TGTGCCATCAGTCCACGGGACAGCCCGAACTATGGCTACACCTTC. The J gene is TRBJ1-2, the V gene TRBV10-3, with 7 bases identical to TRBD1. V dropped 5 bases and J dropped 2; count of bases not matched to a gene: 8. CDR1 is ENHRY and CDR2 is SYGVKD in the germline V gene. CDR3 length: 15 residues.

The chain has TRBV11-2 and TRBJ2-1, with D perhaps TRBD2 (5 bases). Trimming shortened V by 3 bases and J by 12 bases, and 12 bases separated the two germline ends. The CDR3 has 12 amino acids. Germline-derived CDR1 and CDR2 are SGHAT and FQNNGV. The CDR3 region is CASSFSQAGQFF. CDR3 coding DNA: TGTGCCAGCAGCTTTTCCCAGGCGGGGCAGTTCTTC.

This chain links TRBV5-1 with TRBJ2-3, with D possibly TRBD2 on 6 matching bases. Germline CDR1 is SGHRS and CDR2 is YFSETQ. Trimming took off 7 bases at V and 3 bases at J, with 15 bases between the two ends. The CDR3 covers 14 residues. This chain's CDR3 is CASRPEGSTDTQYF. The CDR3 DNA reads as TGCGCCAGCCGACCGGAGGGTTCTACAGATACGCAGTATTTT.

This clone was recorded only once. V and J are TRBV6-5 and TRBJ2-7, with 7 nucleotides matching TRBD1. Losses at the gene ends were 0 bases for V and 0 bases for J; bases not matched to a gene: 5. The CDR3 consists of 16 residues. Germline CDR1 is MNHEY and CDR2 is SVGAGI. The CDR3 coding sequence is TGTGCCAGCAGTTACTCGAATTACAGGGGCTCCTACGAGCAGTACTTC. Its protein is CASSYSNYRGSYEQYF.

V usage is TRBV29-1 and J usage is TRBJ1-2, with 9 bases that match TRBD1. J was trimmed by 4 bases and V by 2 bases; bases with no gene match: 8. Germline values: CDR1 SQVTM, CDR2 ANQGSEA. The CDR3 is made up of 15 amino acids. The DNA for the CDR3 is TGCAGCGTTGAATCGTGGACAGGGGTTTTCTATGGCTACACCTTC. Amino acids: CSVESWTGVFYGYTF.

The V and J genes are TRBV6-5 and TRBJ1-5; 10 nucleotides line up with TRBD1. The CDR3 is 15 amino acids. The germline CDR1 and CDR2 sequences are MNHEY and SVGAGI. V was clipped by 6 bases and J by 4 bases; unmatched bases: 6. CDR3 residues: CASSVDRGLNQPQHF. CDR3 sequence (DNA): TGTGCCAGCAGCGTTGACAGGGGGCTTAATCAGCCCCAGCATTTT.

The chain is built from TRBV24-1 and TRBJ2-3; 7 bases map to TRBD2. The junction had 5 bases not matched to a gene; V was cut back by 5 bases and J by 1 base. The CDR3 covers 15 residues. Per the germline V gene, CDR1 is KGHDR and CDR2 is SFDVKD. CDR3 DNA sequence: TGTGCCACCAGTGGGGAGCGGGGAGGCACAGATACGCAGTATTTT. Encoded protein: CATSGERGGTDTQYF.

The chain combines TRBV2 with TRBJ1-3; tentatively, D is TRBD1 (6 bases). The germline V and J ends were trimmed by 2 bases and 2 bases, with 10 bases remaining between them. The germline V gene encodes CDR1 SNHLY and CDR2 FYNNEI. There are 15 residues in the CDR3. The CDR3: CASSESTGTGNTIYF. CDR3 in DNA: TGTGCCAGCAGTGAAAGTACAGGGACTGGAAACACCATATATTTT.

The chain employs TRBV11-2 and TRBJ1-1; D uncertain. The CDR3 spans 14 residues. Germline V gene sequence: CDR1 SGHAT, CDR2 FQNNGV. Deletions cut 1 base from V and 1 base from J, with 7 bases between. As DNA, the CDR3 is TGTGCCAGCAGCTTAGTCCTAGAGAACACTGAAGCTTTCTTT. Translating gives CASSLVLENTEAFF.

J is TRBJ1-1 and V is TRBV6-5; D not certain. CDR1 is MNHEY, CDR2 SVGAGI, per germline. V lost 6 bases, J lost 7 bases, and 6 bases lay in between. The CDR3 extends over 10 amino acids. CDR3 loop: CASSLNEAFF. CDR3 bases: TGTGCCAGCAGCCTTAATGAAGCTTTCTTT.

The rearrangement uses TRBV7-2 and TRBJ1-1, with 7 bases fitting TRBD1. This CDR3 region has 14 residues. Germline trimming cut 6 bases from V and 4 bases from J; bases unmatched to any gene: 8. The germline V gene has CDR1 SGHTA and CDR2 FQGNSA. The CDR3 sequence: CASRLGGSPTEAFF. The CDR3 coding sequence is TGTGCCAGCAGGCTAGGGGGCTCACCCACTGAAGCTTTCTTT.

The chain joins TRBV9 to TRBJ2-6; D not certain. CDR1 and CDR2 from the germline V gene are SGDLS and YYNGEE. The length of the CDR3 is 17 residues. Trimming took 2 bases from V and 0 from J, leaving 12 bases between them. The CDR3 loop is CASSVSPHASGANVLTF. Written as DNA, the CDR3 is TGTGCCAGCAGCGTTAGCCCGCATGCCTCTGGGGCCAACGTCCTGACTTTC.

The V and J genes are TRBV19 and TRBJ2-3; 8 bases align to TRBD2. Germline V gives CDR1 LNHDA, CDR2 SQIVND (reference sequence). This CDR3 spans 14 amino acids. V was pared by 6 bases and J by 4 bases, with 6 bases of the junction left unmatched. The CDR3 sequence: CASSLAGPSDTQYF. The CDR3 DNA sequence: TGTGCCAGTAGCTTAGCGGGACCCTCAGATACGCAGTATTTT.

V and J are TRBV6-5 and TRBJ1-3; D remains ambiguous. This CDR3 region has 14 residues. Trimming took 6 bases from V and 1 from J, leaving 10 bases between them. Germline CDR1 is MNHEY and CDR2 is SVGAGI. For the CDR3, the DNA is TGTGCCAGCAGACCGGGAGATTCTGGAAACACCATATATTTT. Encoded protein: CASRPGDSGNTIYF.

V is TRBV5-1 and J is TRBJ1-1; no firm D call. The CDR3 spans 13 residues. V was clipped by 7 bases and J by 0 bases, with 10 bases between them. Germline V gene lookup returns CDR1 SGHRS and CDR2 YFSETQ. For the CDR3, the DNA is TGCGCCAGCCAAACAGCCATGAACACTGAAGCTTTCTTT. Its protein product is CASQTAMNTEAFF.

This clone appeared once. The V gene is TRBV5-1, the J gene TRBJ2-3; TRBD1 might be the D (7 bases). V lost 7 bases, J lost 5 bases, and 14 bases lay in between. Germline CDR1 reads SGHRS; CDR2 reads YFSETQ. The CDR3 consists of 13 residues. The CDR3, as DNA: TGCGCCAGCCGTTCGCAGGGGGGAGATACGCAGTATTTT. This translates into CASRSQGGDTQYF.